A single sample is the source of the 18 T cell receptor beta chains below, sequenced in a study of blood T cell repertoires in COVID-19 (TCRdb year 2020). The library came from the immunoSEQ multiplex PCR assay. As stored in TCRdb, this immuneACCESS dataset retains in-frame rearrangements with V and J assigned. A fraction of the clones does not appear; measured against another copy, unresolved V genes explain less than half of the discrepancy, and the remainder lacks a known reason. This sample comprises approximately 250,000 clones, around nine tenths of them detected only once. Jointly, the top ten make up roughly 2% of the sample. The sample was PBMCs or T cells enriched from blood (not recorded which). These receptors all come from a woman aged 60-75 years in a cohort exposed to, infected with or recovered from COVID-19 (not recorded which).

The chain links TRBV27 to TRBJ1-6; no definite D call. CDR3 length equals 15 residues. Looked up from germline, CDR1 is MNHEY and CDR2 is SMNVEV (reference sequence). V gave up 4 bases and J gave up 2 bases, with 9 bases separating them. This CDR3 reads CASSYGSPYNSPLHF. The CDR3 nucleotides read TGTGCCAGCAGTTATGGGAGCCCCTATAATTCACCCCTCCACTTT.

This clone occurred many times. In nucleotides, the CDR3 is TGTGCCAGCAGCCTGGGCATAGCGACCTACGAGCAGTACTTC. It is translated as CASSLGIATYEQYF. The rearrangement joins TRBV7-9 to TRBJ2-7, with a possible D match to TRBD2 (5 bases). The germline gives CDR1 SEHNR, CDR2 FQNEAQ (reference sequence). Trimming cost V 5 bases and J 2 bases, with 13 bases left between them. The CDR3 extends over 14 amino acids. The full variable domain, with the rest looked up from reference TRBV7-9 and TRBJ2-7, is DTGVSQNPRHKITKRGQNVTFRCDPISEHNRLYWYRQTLGQGPEFLTYFQNEAQLEKSRLLSDRFSAERPKGSFSTLEIQRTEQGDSAMYLCASSLGIATYEQYFGPGTRLTVT.

This sequence joins TRBV4-1 and TRBJ1-3, with unresolved D. Between the trimmed V and J ends, which lost 0 bases and 9 bases, there was a span of 12 bases. The CDR3 runs to 14 residues. In germline, CDR1 is MGHRA, CDR2 YSYEKL. This chain's CDR3 is CASSQDRVVGTIYF. The CDR3 nucleotides read TGCGCCAGCAGCCAAGATCGGGTGGTAGGCACCATATATTTT.

The V call is TRBV11-2, the J call TRBJ1-3, with 11 positions matching TRBD1. This CDR3 is 18 amino acids long. After removal of 5 bases from V and 0 bases from J, the junction contained 9 bases not matched to a gene. Germline V lookup: CDR1 SGHAT, CDR2 FQNNGV. CDR3 DNA: TGTGCCAGCAGCGACCACCGGACAGGGGGCTACTCTGGAAACACCATATATTTT. Translated, it gives CASSDHRTGGYSGNTIYF.

This sequence joins TRBV5-1 and TRBJ2-3, with 8 bases lining up with TRBD2. The germline V gene encodes CDR1 SGHRS and CDR2 YFSETQ. V trimming: 0 bases; J trimming: 3 bases; junction bases outside the gene matches: 3. The CDR3 covers 15 residues. The CDR3 nucleotides are TGCGCCAGCAGCTTGGCGGGCGGGAGGACAGATACGCAGTATTTT. This sequence encodes CASSLAGGRTDTQYF.

The V gene is TRBV27, the J gene TRBJ2-3; D possibly corresponds to TRBD1 (5 bases). Per germline, CDR1 MNHEY and CDR2 SMNVEV (reference sequence). This CDR3 has 14 amino acids. Trimming cost V 6 bases and J 1 base, with 11 bases left between them. This chain's CDR3 is CASSPDRGTDTQYF. DNA for the CDR3: TGTGCCAGCAGCCCAGACAGAGGCACAGATACGCAGTATTTT.

This chain uses TRBV24-1 with TRBJ1-4; D is perhaps TRBD1 (5 bases). Deletions cut 5 bases from V and 6 bases from J, with 15 bases between. Germline V gene lookup returns CDR1 KGHDR and CDR2 SFDVKD. This CDR3 comprises 15 residues. The CDR3 region has the DNA TGTGCCACCAGTGCCGCCGGGACGGGGGATGAAAAACTGTTTTTT. Its translation: CATSAAGTGDEKLFF.

V gene TRBV28 combines with J gene TRBJ1-5, with 7 bases fitting TRBD1. There are 14 residues in the CDR3. Trimming removed 6 bases from V and 7 bases from J; junction bases left unmatched: 9. The V gene's germline CDR1 is MDHEN and CDR2 SYDVKM. The CDR3 coding sequence is TGTGCCAGCAGCCCGACAGGGCTCTGGCAGCCCCAGCATTTT. Protein product: CASSPTGLWQPQHF.

The V gene is TRBV5-1, the J gene TRBJ2-1; 13 bases fit TRBD2. The V gene's germline CDR1 is SGHRS and CDR2 YFSETQ. The J segment lost 2 bases and the V segment lost 5 bases, leaving 1 base of the junction unmatched. This CDR3 is 15 amino acids long. In nucleotides, the CDR3 is TGCGCCAGCAGAGGACTAGCGGGAGCCTACAATGAGCAGTTCTTC. Protein sequence: CASRGLAGAYNEQFF.

This clone showed up many times. J is TRBJ1-2 and V is TRBV14; 7 nucleotides match TRBD1. The CDR3 consists of 13 residues. The germline V gene has CDR1 SGHDN and CDR2 FVKESK. V gave up 1 base and J gave up 6 bases; unmatched junction bases: 2. CDR3 in DNA: TGTGCCAGCAGCCAAGCCAGGGGGAATGGCTACACCTTC. This encodes CASSQARGNGYTF.

The chain uses TRBV5-4 and TRBJ1-4; TRBD1 might be the D (5 bases). V was shortened by 0 bases and J by 5 bases, with 11 bases between the two germline ends. In germline, CDR1 is SGHNT, CDR2 YYREEE (reference sequence). The CDR3 is 15 residues long. CDR3 sequence: CASSLAGRMNEKLFF. The CDR3 coding sequence is TGTGCCAGCAGCTTGGCAGGGAGGATGAATGAAAAACTGTTTTTT.

The genes are TRBV5-1 and TRBJ2-1, with 12 bases aligning to TRBD2. Germline trimming cut 5 bases from V and 6 bases from J; bases unmatched to any gene: 3. CDR1 SGHRS and CDR2 YFSETQ come from the germline V gene. CDR3 length: 14 amino acids. The CDR3 DNA sequence: TGCGCCAGCAGGACTAGCGGGAGAGCCAATGAGCAGTTCTTC. Its translation is CASRTSGRANEQFF.

The chain combines TRBV30 with TRBJ2-4, with TRBD1 matching over 8 bases. Germline V gene data show CDR1 as GTSNPN and CDR2 as SVGIG (reference sequence). This CDR3 comprises 18 residues. The V and J ends lost 2 bases and 6 bases, in that order; junction bases with no gene match: 18. The CDR3 DNA reads TGTGCCTGGAGTAAACCTCAGACCTCAGGGGGCGGTGGAAACATTCAGTACTTC. Translated: CAWSKPQTSGGGGNIQYF.

The V and J genes are TRBV14 and TRBJ1-1; possible D gene TRBD1, 5 bases. The CDR3 length is 11 residues. V lost 2 bases to trimming and J lost 11 bases, with 9 bases between them. CDR1 is SGHDN, CDR2 FVKESK, per germline. As DNA, the CDR3 is TGTGCCAGCAGCCAAACACAGGAGGCTTTCTTT. Its protein product is CASSQTQEAFF. Full variable domain (rest looked up from reference TRBV14 and TRBJ1-1): EAGVTQFPSHSVIEKGQTVTLRCDPISGHDNLYWYRRVMGKEIKFLLHFVKESKQDESGMPNNRFLAERTGGTYSTLKVQPAELEDSGVYFCASSQTQEAFFGQGTRLTVV.

This chain uses TRBV14 with TRBJ2-1, with a possible D match to TRBD2 (5 bases). This CDR3 is 16 amino acids long. Per the germline V gene, CDR1 is SGHDN and CDR2 is FVKESK. V gave up 3 bases and J gave up 0 bases, with 12 bases separating them. CDR3 region: CASSHQRDVSYNEQFF. CDR3 nucleotide sequence: TGTGCCAGCAGCCATCAACGGGATGTCTCCTACAATGAGCAGTTCTTC.

This clone appeared once. V gene TRBV5-1 combines with J gene TRBJ2-3, with 9 bases matching TRBD1. The CDR3 spans 14 residues. Germline V CDR1 and CDR2: SGHRS, YFSETQ. The trim removed 3 bases at V and 8 bases at J, leaving 7 bases unmatched. CDR3 region: CASSSGTGSGTQYF. The CDR3 DNA is TGCGCCAGCAGCTCCGGGACAGGGAGTGGTACGCAGTATTTT.

This sequence joins TRBV28 and TRBJ2-7, with D tentatively TRBD2 (6 bases). From germline, CDR1 is MDHEN and CDR2 SYDVKM. CDR3 size: 13 residues. V gave up 5 bases and J gave up 3 bases, with 11 bases separating them. The CDR3 DNA is TGTGCCAGCAGTCCCGGGGGACTCTACGAGCAGTACTTC. It yields the protein CASSPGGLYEQYF.

The chain links TRBV25-1 to TRBJ2-5; 14 bases are shared with TRBD2. V shed 6 bases and J 5 bases; nucleotides not matched to a gene: 8. From germline, CDR1 is MGHDK and CDR2 SYGVNS. The CDR3 has 16 amino acids. The CDR3 DNA sequence: TGTGCCAGCAGCCCCGGGACTAGCGGGAGATCGGAGACCCAGTACTTC. Translated: CASSPGTSGRSETQYF.